These T cell receptor beta chains were read from a single sample in a study of CD4+ T cells in melanoma. Assay: immunoSEQ multiplex PCR; the TCRdb copy retains only in-frame clones and omits some. The table has approximately 9,500 clones, around 78% seen once. The specimen sequenced was cells from a culture (not recorded whether cultured in vitro). The receptor source for this set is a human donor with melanoma. CDR3s include the opening cysteine and the closing phenylalanine or tryptophan. D genes are given only for firm matches. Clone size, where shown, is once, few, many, or a class for clones that have expanded.

CASSLRARRGANVLTF,TGTGCCAGCAGTTTGCGGGCACGAAGAGGGGCCAACGTCCTGACTTTC,.,TRBV27,few,TRBJ2-6
CASSQQGAVSEQYF,TGTGCCAGCTCACAACAGGGGGCGGTCAGCGAGCAGTACTTC,TRBD1,TRBV18,few,TRBJ2-7
CASSSGGGYPYF,TGTGCCAGCAGCTCCGGGGGGGGGTATCCCTACTTC,TRBD2,TRBV2,.,TRBJ2-4
CASSLGVLASTGELFF,TGTGCCAGCAGCTTGGGCGTACTAGCGAGCACCGGGGAGCTGTTTTTT,TRBD2,TRBV5-4,.,TRBJ2-2
CASSPSGFSSYEQYF,TGTGCCAGCTCACCATCGGGCTTTAGCTCCTACGAGCAGTACTTC,.,TRBV18,once,TRBJ2-7
CASSPFFRRQYF,TGTGCCAGCAGCCCCTTTTTCAGACGGCAGTATTTT,.,TRBV11-2,.,TRBJ2-3
CASRGGLAGGGDTQYF,TGTGCCAGCAGGGGGGGACTAGCGGGGGGCGGGGATACGCAGTATTTT,TRBD2,TRBV2,.,TRBJ2-3
CASSGIWAGSYGYTF,TGTGCCAGCAGCGGGATCTGGGCCGGGAGCTATGGCTACACCTTC,.,TRBV5-5,.,TRBJ1-2
CASSFVAGTDTQYF,TGTGCCAGCAGTTTTGTGGCAGGCACAGATACGCAGTATTTT,.,TRBV28,.,TRBJ2-3
CASSVGNSGGTDTQYF,TGTGCCAGCAGCGTAGGAAATAGCGGGGGCACAGATACGCAGTATTTT,TRBD2,TRBV9,.,TRBJ2-3
CASSPSDGTNEQFF,TGTGCCAGCTCACCCTCGGACGGGACCAATGAGCAGTTCTTC,.,TRBV18,.,TRBJ2-1
CASSTVYRESGTEAFF,TGTGCCAGCAGCACCGTATACAGGGAATCAGGCACTGAAGCTTTCTTT,.,TRBV27,few,TRBJ1-1
CASTRRGSYNEQFF,TGCGCCAGCACTCGGAGGGGTTCCTACAATGAGCAGTTCTTC,.,TRBV5-1,.,TRBJ2-1
CASGLGQGVAFF,TGTGCTAGTGGTTTAGGGCAGGGCGTAGCTTTCTTT,.,TRBV12-5,.,TRBJ1-1
CASSLEVGAANYGYTF,TGTGCCAGCAGCTTGGAAGTTGGGGCCGCCAACTATGGCTACACCTTC,.,TRBV5-4,few,TRBJ1-2
CASSPTGPYDYGYTF,TGTGCCAGCTCACCGACGGGCCCCTATGACTATGGCTACACCTTC,.,TRBV18,once,TRBJ1-2
CASSRTGKVGNQPQHF,TGTGCCAGTAGTAGGACAGGGAAGGTTGGCAATCAGCCCCAGCATTTT,TRBD1,TRBV19,.,TRBJ1-5
CASEPLAGGVGEQYF,TGTGCCAGCGAGCCACTAGCGGGGGGTGTTGGGGAGCAGTACTTC,TRBD2,TRBV2,.,TRBJ2-7
CASSLQSIEAFF,TGTGCCAGCAGTTTACAGTCGATCGAAGCTTTCTTT,.,TRBV25-1,.,TRBJ1-1
CASSLGAGAKNIQYF,TGTGCCAGCAGCTTAGGAGCAGGAGCCAAAAACATTCAGTACTTC,.,TRBV7-9,.,TRBJ2-4
CASSEQGLPYEQYF,TGTGCCAGCAGCGAGCAGGGGCTCCCCTACGAGCAGTACTTC,.,TRBV9,.,TRBJ2-7
CASSIRDRSNQPQHF,TGTGCCAGTAGTATAAGGGACAGAAGCAATCAGCCCCAGCATTTT,TRBD1,TRBV19,few,TRBJ1-5
CASSYSPGLTNYGYTF,TGTGCCAGCAGTTACTCCCCAGGGTTAACTAACTATGGCTACACCTTC,.,TRBV6-6,.,TRBJ1-2
CASSLGTAFYEQYF,TGTGCCAGCAGCTTAGGGACAGCCTTCTACGAGCAGTACTTC,.,TRBV7-2,.,TRBJ2-7